Listed here are 2 T cell receptor beta chains from one sample, sequenced in a study of shared clonotypes between healthy human individuals. The table came from immunoSEQ multiplex PCR; TCRdb's copy has only in-frame clones and leaves some out. The table includes over a million clones, around 78% detected once. Sequenced sample: memory CD4+ T cells from PBMCs. Subset in this sample: CD45RA-negative fraction. The receptors come from a man aged 18 to 35 in good health. Some clones in this sample may be carry-over from other donors' samples.

As DNA, the CDR3 is TGTGCCAGCAGTTTGGGGTCAGGGGGCGGAAGCGATGAGCAGTTCTTC. This encodes CASSLGSGGGSDEQFF. The rearrangement joins TRBV6-5 to TRBJ2-1; 8 positions agree with TRBD1. The J segment lost 8 bases and the V segment lost 4 bases, leaving 13 bases of the junction unmatched. Per the germline V gene, CDR1 is MNHEY and CDR2 is SVGAGI. The CDR3 extends over 16 amino acids.

As concerns this clone: A much larger clone sits a single nucleotide away, making a read error possible. The sample holds other DNA sequences that translate to the same CDR3. The gene calls are TRBV5-1 and TRBJ2-5; D is possibly TRBD2 (5 bases). Trimming took off 0 bases at V and 8 bases at J, with 14 bases between the two ends. Germline-derived CDR1 and CDR2 are SGHRS and YFSETQ. CDR3 length equals 14 residues. In DNA, the CDR3 is TGCGCCAGCAGCTTGGGCCTTCCCGGGGAAACCCAGTACTTC. Its translation: CASSLGLPGETQYF.